These 28 T cell receptor beta chains came from one sample sequenced in a study of blood T cell repertoires in COVID-19. TCRdb's copy holds only in-frame clones and misses some; the assay was immunoSEQ multiplex PCR. Of 490,000 or so clones in the sample, approximately 87% are singletons; the top ten hold 1.5% to 2%. The source material was PBMCs or T cells enriched from blood (not recorded which). These receptors were taken from a woman in her thirties or forties who had recovered from COVID-19.

The chain employs TRBV5-1 and TRBJ1-2; a weak D match, TRBD1 (6 bases). Trimming removed 5 bases from V and 4 bases from J, with 12 bases in between. The CDR3 loop spans 13 amino acids. Germline V CDR1 and CDR2: SGHRS, YFSETQ. The CDR3: CASSERGGYGYTF. In DNA, the CDR3 is TGCGCCAGCAGTGAGAGAGGGGGCTATGGCTACACCTTC.

V and J are TRBV10-3 and TRBJ2-5, with no clear D. This CDR3 has 13 amino acids. The V end lost 3 bases, the J end lost 5 bases, and 10 bases lay between the germline ends. Germline CDR1 reads ENHRY; CDR2 reads SYGVKD. The CDR3 sequence: CAISDGGEETQYF. Written as DNA, the CDR3 is TGTGCCATCAGTGACGGCGGTGAGGAGACCCAGTACTTC.

The chain joins TRBV7-6 to TRBJ2-3; 7 nucleotides line up with TRBD2. With 1 base clipped from V and 0 bases from J, the junction kept 4 bases outside the gene matches. The CDR3 sequence is 16 residues long. Germline V gene data show CDR1 as SGHVS and CDR2 as FNYEAQ. The CDR3 here is CASSLDTGGSTDTQYF. The CDR3 DNA is TGTGCCAGCAGCTTAGATACGGGGGGTAGCACAGATACGCAGTATTTT.

This chain uses TRBV2 with TRBJ1-1; D gene ambiguous. This CDR3 is 16 amino acids long. V lost 7 bases and J 3 bases, leaving 21 bases between the germline ends. Germline values: CDR1 SNHLY, CDR2 FYNNEI. The CDR3 spells CASTSMTRARDTEAFF. CDR3 nucleotide sequence: TGTGCCAGCACCTCGATGACGAGGGCGCGGGACACTGAAGCTTTCTTT.

Only a few counts were recorded for this clone. V gene TRBV7-2 combines with J gene TRBJ2-1; D is perhaps TRBD2 (5 bases). CDR1 and CDR2 (germline): SGHTA, FQGNSA. Deletions cut 2 bases from V and 6 bases from J, with 5 bases between. This CDR3 is built from 12 residues. This chain's CDR3 is CASSLLANEQFF. CDR3 nucleotides: TGTGCCAGCAGCTTACTAGCCAATGAGCAGTTCTTC.

The rearrangement joins TRBV4-3 to TRBJ1-3; D might be TRBD1 (5 bases). With 0 bases removed from V and 4 bases from J, the gap between germline ends came to 7 bases. Germline loops: CDR1 LGHNA, CDR2 YSLEER. CDR3 size: 14 residues. Here the CDR3 reads CASSQEAGGNTIYF. The CDR3 DNA follows: TGCGCCAGCAGCCAAGAGGCAGGGGGAAACACCATATATTTT.

The V call is TRBV11-3, the J call TRBJ2-3; 7 nucleotides match TRBD2. Looked up from germline, CDR1 is SGHNT and CDR2 is YENEEA. The CDR3 consists of 17 residues. The J segment lost 0 bases and the V segment lost 1 base, leaving 7 bases of the junction unmatched. CDR3 DNA: TGTGCCAGCAGCTTAGTCGGGGCGGGAGTAAGCACAGATACGCAGTATTTT. Protein: CASSLVGAGVSTDTQYF.

In its sample, this clone was seen once. The chain combines TRBV27 with TRBJ2-1; a possible D gene is TRBD2 (6 bases). This CDR3 is 15 amino acids long. Looked up from germline, CDR1 is MNHEY and CDR2 is SMNVEV (reference sequence). V gave up 2 bases and J gave up 14 bases, with 22 bases separating them. Written as DNA, the CDR3 is TGTGCCAGCAGTTTAACCGGCGGGATAATGGTCTTAGAGTTCTTC. Encoded protein: CASSLTGGIMVLEFF.

V usage is TRBV7-2 and J usage is TRBJ2-6; 7 nucleotides agree with TRBD1. In germline, CDR1 is SGHTA, CDR2 FQGNSA. This CDR3 has 17 amino acids. With V trimmed by 5 bases and J by 4 bases, 11 bases remained unmatched. This chain's CDR3 is CASSPRQGRSGANVLTF. The CDR3 DNA follows: TGTGCCAGCAGCCCACGACAGGGAAGGTCCGGGGCCAACGTCCTGACTTTC.

The genes are TRBV5-6 and TRBJ2-3, with 13 bases identical to TRBD2. Germline CDR1 and CDR2: SGHDT and YYEEEE. The CDR3 covers 17 residues. Trimming removed 4 bases from V and 2 bases from J; junction bases left unmatched: 7. Written as DNA, the CDR3 is TGTGCCAGCAGCCCCGGTGGGACTAGCGGGGCCACAGATACGCAGTATTTT. Amino acids: CASSPGGTSGATDTQYF.

This clone was observed a handful of times. This rearrangement joins TRBV12-5 to TRBJ2-1, with D hard to call. V lost 4 bases and J 9 bases, leaving 16 bases between the germline ends. The CDR3 spans 14 residues. Per germline, CDR1 LGHNT and CDR2 FRNRAP. CDR3 amino acids: CASGSPNHGAEQFF. The DNA of the CDR3 is TGTGCTAGTGGTTCTCCCAATCATGGAGCTGAGCAGTTCTTC. Filled out from reference TRBV12-5 and TRBJ2-1, the complete variable domain reads DARVTQTPRHKVTEMGQEVTMRCQPILGHNTVFWYRQTMMQGLELLAYFRNRAPLDDSGMPKDRFSAEMPDATLATLKIQPSEPRDSAVYFCASGSPNHGAEQFFGPGTRLTVL.

This sequence joins TRBV19 and TRBJ1-2; D remains ambiguous. The V gene lost 0 bases and the J gene lost 4 bases, with 9 bases spanning the gap. Germline CDR1 LNHDA, CDR2 SQIVND (reference sequence). The CDR3 consists of 14 residues. CDR3 amino acids: CASSIELRSYGYTF. CDR3 nucleotide sequence: TGTGCCAGTAGTATAGAGTTAAGGAGCTATGGCTACACCTTC.

This clone has a handful of counts. The chain couples TRBV7-9 to TRBJ1-5; 8 bases match TRBD1. The CDR3 is 15 amino acids. Germline values: CDR1 SEHNR, CDR2 FQNEAQ (reference sequence). V was clipped by 5 bases and J by 6 bases; unmatched bases: 9. The CDR3: CASSAGTGPSQPQHF. CDR3 coding DNA: TGTGCCAGCAGCGCCGGGACAGGCCCATCTCAGCCCCAGCATTTT.

V and J are TRBV5-1 and TRBJ2-5; 9 bases fit TRBD2. Germline V gives CDR1 SGHRS, CDR2 YFSETQ. The CDR3 consists of 14 residues. Germline trimming cut 0 bases from V and 4 bases from J; bases unmatched to any gene: 1. CDR3 sequence (DNA): TGCGCCAGCAGCTTGGAACTAGCGGGAGAGACCCAGTACTTC. Translated: CASSLELAGETQYF.

The chain links TRBV19 to TRBJ1-3, with TRBD1 matching over 7 bases. The ends lost 1 base at V and 0 bases at J; junction bases unmatched: 3. The CDR3 spans 16 residues. Germline loops: CDR1 LNHDA, CDR2 SQIVND (reference sequence). The CDR3 sequence: CASSIAQGVSGNTIYF. CDR3 bases: TGTGCCAGTAGTATAGCCCAGGGGGTCTCTGGAAACACCATATATTTT.

V gene TRBV6-5 combines with J gene TRBJ1-1; unclear D gene. V dropped 0 bases and J dropped 11 bases, with 13 bases sitting between them. There are 13 residues in the CDR3. CDR1 and CDR2 (germline): MNHEY, SVGAGI. The CDR3 bases are TGTGCCAGCAGTTACTCAGAGAGCCTTTATGCTTTCTTT. Translated: CASSYSESLYAFF.

This rearrangement joins TRBV3-1 (or the pseudogene TRBV3-2) to TRBJ2-7; the D gene is possibly TRBD1 (6 bases). The CDR3 runs to 14 residues. Germline lookup yields CDR1 LGHDT and CDR2 YNNKEL (reference sequence). Trimming pared 1 base from V and 2 bases from J, leaving 9 bases between. The CDR3 region is CASSQGGHTYEQYF. CDR3 nucleotides: TGTGCCAGCAGCCAAGGGGGACACACCTACGAGCAGTACTTC.

The V and J genes are TRBV5-5 and TRBJ2-3; 8 bases align to TRBD2. After removal of 2 bases from V and 1 base from J, the junction contained 6 bases not matched to a gene. CDR3 size: 16 residues. Germline CDR1 and CDR2: SGHKS and YYEKEE (reference sequence). The CDR3 DNA is TGTGCCAGCAGCTTTTTCTCCGGGAGGGGCACAGATACGCAGTATTTT. Its protein is CASSFFSGRGTDTQYF. The entire variable domain, with the rest obtained from reference TRBV5-5 and TRBJ2-3, is as follows: DAGVTQSPTHLIKTRGQQVTLRCSPISGHKSVSWYQQVLGQGPQFIFQYYEKEERGRGNFPDRFSARQFPNYSSELNVNALLLGDSALYLCASSFFSGRGTDTQYFGPGTRLTVL.

This sequence joins TRBV9 and TRBJ2-1; 9 nucleotides agree with TRBD2. Germline values: CDR1 SGDLS, CDR2 YYNGEE. Losses at the gene ends were 3 bases for V and 3 bases for J; bases not matched to a gene: 10. The CDR3 is 17 residues long. The CDR3 DNA reads as TGTGCCAGCAGCGGAGGGAAGGGACTAGCCCGCTACAATGAGCAGTTCTTC. This gives the protein CASSGGKGLARYNEQFF.

This chain links TRBV20-1 with TRBJ2-5, with 10 bases lining up with TRBD2. There are 15 residues in the CDR3. Germline V gene sequence: CDR1 DFQATT, CDR2 SNEGSKA (reference sequence). The V and J ends lost 3 bases and 4 bases, in that order; junction bases with no gene match: 8. The CDR3 nucleotides are TGCAGTGCTAGTTGGGCTAGCGGGAGTGTAGAGACCCAGTACTTC. This gives the protein CSASWASGSVETQYF.

The chain recombines TRBV10-3 with TRBJ2-1, with 9 bases identical to TRBD2. Germline CDR1 and CDR2: ENHRY and SYGVKD. The CDR3 is 16 amino acids. J gave up 4 bases and V 0 bases, and 4 bases lay outside the gene matches. In nucleotides, the CDR3 is TGTGCCATCAGTGAGTCGTCAGCGGGAGGTTACAATGAGCAGTTCTTC. It codes for CAISESSAGGYNEQFF.

This clone has just one count. V is TRBV6-5 and J is TRBJ1-2; D gene uncertain. Per the germline V gene, CDR1 is MNHEY and CDR2 is SVGAGI. Trimming removed 0 bases at V and 11 bases at J, with 10 bases between. This CDR3 is 12 amino acids long. The chain's CDR3 is CASSYSRGLYTF. DNA for the CDR3: TGTGCCAGCAGTTACTCACGGGGTCTTTACACCTTC.

This clone was detected only once. One end of the junction varies from germline; a read error may be responsible. V gene TRBV4-3 combines with J gene TRBJ2-1; 14 bases agree with TRBD2. CDR1 and CDR2 from the germline V gene are LGHNA and YSLEER. The CDR3 runs to 20 residues. CDR3 coding DNA: TGCGCCCGCAGCCGACCCCTGACTAGCGGGAGGGGTAGGGCTTACAATGAGCAGTTCTTC. It yields the protein CARSRPLTSGRGRAYNEQFF.

This chain joins TRBV12-3 or TRBV12-4 and TRBJ1-5; a weak D match, TRBD1 (6 bases). This CDR3 comprises 13 residues. Trimming took off 5 bases at V and 5 bases at J, with 10 bases between the two ends. DNA for the CDR3: TGTGCCAGCAGTACAGGGAGTCATCAGCCCCAGCATTTT. Its translation: CASSTGSHQPQHF.

The CDR3 loop reads CASRPGQGAGYGYTF. The CDR3 nucleotides read TGTGCCAGCAGACCCGGACAGGGGGCCGGGTATGGCTACACCTTC. The J gene is TRBJ1-2, the V gene TRBV7-9; TRBD1 agrees at 11 bases. The ends lost 6 bases at V and 5 bases at J; junction bases unmatched: 8. From germline, CDR1 is SEHNR and CDR2 FQNEAQ (reference sequence). The CDR3 loop spans 15 amino acids.

V usage is TRBV30 and J usage is TRBJ2-7; 7 positions match TRBD2. The germline gives CDR1 GTSNPN, CDR2 SVGIG (reference sequence). The CDR3 extends over 11 amino acids. V was clipped by 0 bases and J by 7 bases; unmatched bases: 0. The CDR3 DNA reads TGTGCCTGGAGTGTGGGAGGGGAGCAGTACTTC. Its protein is CAWSVGGEQYF.

The chain has TRBV7-2 and TRBJ2-7; D may be TRBD2 (5 bases). Germline V gene sequence: CDR1 SGHTA, CDR2 FQGNSA. V gave up 7 bases and J gave up 0 bases, with 7 bases separating them. CDR3 length: 12 residues. The CDR3 loop is CASTGSSYEQYF. Written as DNA, the CDR3 is TGTGCCAGCACGGGGAGCTCCTACGAGCAGTACTTC.

This CDR3 is CASSYSKRNPGTEAFF. The CDR3 DNA sequence: TGTGCCAGCAGTTACTCGAAACGGAACCCGGGTACTGAAGCTTTCTTT. This chain joins TRBV6-2 or TRBV6-3 and TRBJ1-1; D unresolved. Germline V gene sequence: CDR1 MNHEY, CDR2 SVGEGT. Trimming pared 0 bases from V and 5 bases from J, leaving 16 bases between. The CDR3 covers 16 residues.